The T cell receptor (beta chain) under discussion was sequenced for a study of T cell changes during pregnancy in multiple sclerosis. There are 14 residues in the CDR3. Deletions cut 3 bases from V and 1 base from J, with 7 bases between. Looked up from germline, CDR1 is SGHRS and CDR2 is YFSETQ. The method was immunoSEQ multiplex PCR; TCRdb's version includes in-frame clones alone and lacks a portion of them. The sample carries some 100,000 clones, 94% recorded once. The V call is TRBV5-1, the J call TRBJ2-2; a possible D gene is TRBD2 (6 bases). This clonotype was obtained from a female donor with multiple sclerosis, enrolled in a pregnancy study. The source material was peripheral blood, sampled before pregnancy. The CDR3 here is CASSWGGNTGELFF. CDR3 nucleotide sequence: TGCGCCAGCAGCTGGGGAGGGAACACCGGGGAGCTGTTTTTT.